The clone carrying this T cell receptor (beta chain) was observed a handful of times. As yet, its antigen is unknown. This sample stems from a study of response to subunit inactivated influenza vaccine. Findings and limits, study-wide: Few additional T cells are recruited per seasonal influenza vaccination, authors suggested.

MiXCR, run by TCRdb on the RT-PCR reads, gives a single entry per CDR3 protein. The sample shows some 850,000 distinct CDR3 sequences, 18% of them seen only once. Germline loops: CDR1 SGDLS, CDR2 YYNGEE. The V and J ends lost 0 bases and 10 bases, in that order; junction bases with no gene match: 7. The CDR3 loop spans 14 amino acids. The chain has TRBV9 and TRBJ2-1, with 7 bases aligning to TRBD2. The material sequenced was PBMCs from blood, taken 4 to 6 days after vaccination. The sequence derives from a man aged 50-59 years who received an inactivated influenza vaccine. This chain's CDR3 is CASSVDGGSREQFF. The CDR3 nucleotides are TGTGCCAGCAGCGTAGATGGCGGGAGCAGGGAGCAGTTCTTC.